This TCR beta chain is from a study of T cell changes during pregnancy in multiple sclerosis. CDR3 size: 17 residues. The V segment lost 1 base and the J segment 2 bases; nucleotides outside the gene matches: 8. The V gene's germline CDR1 is MNHNS and CDR2 SASEGT. The assay was immunoSEQ multiplex PCR, and TCRdb's table has in-frame clones only and misses some. The table lists 60,000 to 85,000 clones, 91% of them singletons. The chain couples TRBV6-1 to TRBJ2-5; TRBD1 agrees at 9 bases. Sequenced material: peripheral blood, taken in the first trimester of pregnancy. The origin of this receptor is a female donor with multiple sclerosis, enrolled in a pregnancy study. CDR3 coding DNA: TGTGCCAGCAGTGAAGTTTATTGGGGGACAGGGCAAGAGACCCAGTACTTC. Encoded protein: CASSEVYWGTGQETQYF.